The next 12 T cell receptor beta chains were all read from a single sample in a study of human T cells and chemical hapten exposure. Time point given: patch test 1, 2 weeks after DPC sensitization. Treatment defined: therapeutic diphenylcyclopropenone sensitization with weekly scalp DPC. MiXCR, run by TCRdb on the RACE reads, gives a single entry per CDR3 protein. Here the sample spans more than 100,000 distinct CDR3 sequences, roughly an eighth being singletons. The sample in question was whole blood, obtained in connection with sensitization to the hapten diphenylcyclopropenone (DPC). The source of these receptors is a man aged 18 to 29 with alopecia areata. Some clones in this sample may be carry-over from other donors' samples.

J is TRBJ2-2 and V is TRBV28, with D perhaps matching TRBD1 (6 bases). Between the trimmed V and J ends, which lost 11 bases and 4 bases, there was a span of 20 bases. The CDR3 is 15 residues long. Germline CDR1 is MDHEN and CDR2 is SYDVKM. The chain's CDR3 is CAAGQATGITGELFF. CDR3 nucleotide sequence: TGTGCCGCGGGCCAGGCCACAGGGATCACCGGGGAGCTGTTTTTT.

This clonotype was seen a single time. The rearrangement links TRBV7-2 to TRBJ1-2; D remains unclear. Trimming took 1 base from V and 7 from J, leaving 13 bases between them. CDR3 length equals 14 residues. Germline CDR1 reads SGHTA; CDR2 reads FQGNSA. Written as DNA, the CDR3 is TGTGCCAGCAGCTTAGGGGCAGAGGGTGGTGGCTACACCTTC. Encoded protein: CASSLGAEGGGYTF.

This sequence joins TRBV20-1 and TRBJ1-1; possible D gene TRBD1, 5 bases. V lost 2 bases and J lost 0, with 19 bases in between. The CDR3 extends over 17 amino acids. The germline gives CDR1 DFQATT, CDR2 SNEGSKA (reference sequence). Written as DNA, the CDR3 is TGCAGTGCTAGAAACCCGGGACCCTCTGGAATGAACACTGAAGCTTTCTTT. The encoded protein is CSARNPGPSGMNTEAFF.

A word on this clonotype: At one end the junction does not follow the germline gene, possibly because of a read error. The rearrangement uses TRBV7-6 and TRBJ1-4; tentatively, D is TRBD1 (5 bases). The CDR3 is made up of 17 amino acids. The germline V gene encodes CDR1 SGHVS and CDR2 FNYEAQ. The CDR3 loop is CVSSLARDSWRNEKLFF. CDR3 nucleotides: TGTGTCAGCAGCTTAGCGCGCGACAGCTGGAGAAATGAAAAACTGTTTTTT.

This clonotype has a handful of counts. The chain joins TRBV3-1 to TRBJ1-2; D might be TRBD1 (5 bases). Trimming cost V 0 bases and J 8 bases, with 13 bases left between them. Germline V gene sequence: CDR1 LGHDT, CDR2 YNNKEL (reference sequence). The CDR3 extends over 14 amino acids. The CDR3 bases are TGTGCCAGCAGCCAAGAAGTCAGGGTCTACGGCTACACCTTC. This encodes CASSQEVRVYGYTF. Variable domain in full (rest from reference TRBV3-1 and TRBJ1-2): DTAVSQTPKYLVTQMGNDKSIKCEQNLGHDTMYWYKQDSKKFLKIMFSYNNKELIINETVPNRFSPKSPDKAHLNLHINSLELGDSAVYFCASSQEVRVYGYTFGSGTRLTVV.

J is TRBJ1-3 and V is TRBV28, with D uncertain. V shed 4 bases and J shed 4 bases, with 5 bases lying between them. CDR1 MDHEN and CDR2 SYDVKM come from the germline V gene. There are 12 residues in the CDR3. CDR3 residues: CASSSQGNTIYF. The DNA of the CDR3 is TGTGCCAGCAGTTCCCAGGGAAACACCATATATTTT.

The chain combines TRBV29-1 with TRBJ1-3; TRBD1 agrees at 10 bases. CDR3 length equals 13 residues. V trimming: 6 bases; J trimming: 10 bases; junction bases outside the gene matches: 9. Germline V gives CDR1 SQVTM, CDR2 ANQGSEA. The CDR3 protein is CSVDSDRGATIYF. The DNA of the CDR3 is TGCAGCGTCGACTCGGACAGGGGGGCGACCATATATTTT.

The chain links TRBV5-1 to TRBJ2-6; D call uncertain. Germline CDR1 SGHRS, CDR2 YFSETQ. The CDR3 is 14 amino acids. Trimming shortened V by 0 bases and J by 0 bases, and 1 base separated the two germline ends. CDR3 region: CASSLASGANVLTF. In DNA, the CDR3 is TGCGCCAGCAGCTTGGCCTCTGGGGCCAACGTCCTGACTTTC.

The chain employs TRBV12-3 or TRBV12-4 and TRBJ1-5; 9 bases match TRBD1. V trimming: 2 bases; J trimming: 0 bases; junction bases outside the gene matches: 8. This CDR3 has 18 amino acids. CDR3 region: CASSLFHRGLYSNQPQHF. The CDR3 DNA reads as TGTGCCAGCAGTTTATTCCACAGGGGGCTGTATAGCAATCAGCCCCAGCATTTT.

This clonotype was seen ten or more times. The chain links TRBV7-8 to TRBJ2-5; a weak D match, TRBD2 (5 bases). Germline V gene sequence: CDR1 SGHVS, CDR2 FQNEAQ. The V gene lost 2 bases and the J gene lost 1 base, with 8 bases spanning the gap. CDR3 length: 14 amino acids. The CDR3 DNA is TGTGCCAGCAGCTTATCCGGGGTCCAAGAGACCCAGTACTTC. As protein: CASSLSGVQETQYF.

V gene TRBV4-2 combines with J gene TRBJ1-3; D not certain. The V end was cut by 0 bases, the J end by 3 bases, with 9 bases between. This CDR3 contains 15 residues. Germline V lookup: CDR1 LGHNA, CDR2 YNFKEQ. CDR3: CASSQDPTFGNTIYF. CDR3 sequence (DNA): TGTGCCAGCAGCCAAGATCCTACGTTTGGAAACACCATATATTTT.

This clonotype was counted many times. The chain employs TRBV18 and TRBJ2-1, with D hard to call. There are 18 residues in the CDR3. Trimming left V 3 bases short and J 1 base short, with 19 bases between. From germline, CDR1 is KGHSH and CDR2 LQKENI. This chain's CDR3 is CASSPFRPSVDSYNEQFF. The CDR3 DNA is TGTGCCAGCTCACCCTTTCGACCTTCCGTCGATTCCTACAATGAGCAGTTCTTC.